This TCR beta chain was obtained from a study of cytomegalovirus exposure and HLA in healthy donors. Study-wide background: HLA-typed donors were the source of about 85 million unique TCRs, which an early data release held.

PCR primers comprised 60 Vbeta and 13 Jbeta primers. Measured with immunoSEQ multiplex PCR; TCRdb has only the in-frame clones, and not every one. This sample carries about 130,000 clones, around 77% of them seen once, and the ten largest clones take roughly 1.2%. On this clone: As yet, its antigen is unknown.

Nominal health characterized the donors when sampled, though unrecorded immune exposures were likely. The germline gives CDR1 MGHRA, CDR2 YSYEKL. V shed 4 bases and J 0 bases; nucleotides not matched to a gene: 18. CDR3 length equals 19 residues. Study results and caveats: Association of a missense DCLRE1C variant with TCR beta V- and J-gene trimming was reported in a later analysis.

V is TRBV4-1 and J is TRBJ2-7, with TRBD2 matching 7 bases. The material sequenced was PBMCs. The clonotype comes from a man aged 50-59 years in good health and CMV-seronegative. The CDR3 nucleotides are TGCGCCAGCAGCCCCCGACTAGGAGCGGGAACCACAAGCTCCTACGAGCAGTACTTC. This encodes CASSPRLGAGTTSSYEQYF.